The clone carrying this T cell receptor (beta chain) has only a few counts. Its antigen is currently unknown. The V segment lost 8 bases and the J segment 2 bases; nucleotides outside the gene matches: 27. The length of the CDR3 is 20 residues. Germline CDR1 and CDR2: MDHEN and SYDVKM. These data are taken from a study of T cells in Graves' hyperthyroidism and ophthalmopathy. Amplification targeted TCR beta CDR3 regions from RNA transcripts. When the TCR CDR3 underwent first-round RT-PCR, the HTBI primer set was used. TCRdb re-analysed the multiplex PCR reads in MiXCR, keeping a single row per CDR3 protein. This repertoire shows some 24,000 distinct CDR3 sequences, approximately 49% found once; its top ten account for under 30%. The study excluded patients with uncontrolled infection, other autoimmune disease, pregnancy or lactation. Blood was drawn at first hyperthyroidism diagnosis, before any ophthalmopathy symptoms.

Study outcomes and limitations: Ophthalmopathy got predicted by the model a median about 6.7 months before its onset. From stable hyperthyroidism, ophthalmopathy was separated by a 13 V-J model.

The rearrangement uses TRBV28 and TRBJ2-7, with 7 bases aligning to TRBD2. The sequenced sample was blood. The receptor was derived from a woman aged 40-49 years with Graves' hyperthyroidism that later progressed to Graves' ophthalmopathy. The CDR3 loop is CASLTLGGRFGQPSTYEQYF. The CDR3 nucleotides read TGTGCCAGCCTCACGCTGGGCGGGAGATTCGGACAACCATCTACCTACGAGCAGTACTTC.